The 25 T cell receptor beta chains below come from one sample, sequenced in a study of tumor-infiltrating lymphocytes in primary liver carcinoma. Total RNA amounting to 450 to 550 ng was the source from which TCR beta cDNA was made with a constant-region primer. Construction of TCR beta libraries relied on three successive nested multiplex PCR rounds employing slightly modified ARM-PCR. TRBV1-TRBV30 forward primers paired with a C-beta reverse primer were used in the first two PCR rounds, which ran approximately 10 cycles each. TCRdb ran MiXCR on the multiplex PCR reads and lists one entry per CDR3 protein. The data contain around 170,000 distinct CDR3 sequences, over 50% of them seen just once; the ten biggest clones take up 72%. Unsorted whole blood yielded the blood RNA, and germline DNA was also extracted. The sequenced sample was peripheral blood. These receptors were taken from a man aged 40-50 years with primary liver carcinoma and hepatitis B virus infection.

As regards this clonotype: The CDR3 carries no conserved terminal phenylalanine or tryptophan, so it likely arises from a read error. The chain uses TRBV11-2 and TRBJ2-3; D is uncertain. Germline CDR1 SGHAT, CDR2 FQNNGV. The CDR3 is made up of 13 amino acids. The CDR3 sequence: CASGLPQTDTQYS. The DNA of the CDR3 is TGTGCCAGCGGCTTACCCCAGACAGATACGCAGTATTCT.

Comments on this clonotype: One junction end does not reproduce the germline sequence, and a read error may be involved. V and J are TRBV11-2 and TRBJ2-3, with 7 bases aligning to TRBD2. The length of the CDR3 is 14 residues. CDR1 SGHAT and CDR2 FQNNGV come from the germline V gene. The CDR3 DNA reads as TGCGCCAGCAGCTCCCGGGAGGGCACAGATACGCAGTATTTT. It yields the protein CASSSREGTDTQYF. Complete variable domain (other parts from reference TRBV11-2 and TRBJ2-3): EAGVAQSPRYKIIEKRQSVAFWCNPISGHATLYWYQQILGQGPKLLIQFQNNGVVDDSQLPKDRFSAERLKGVDSTLKIQPAKLEDSAVYLCASSSREGTDTQYFGPGTRLTVL.

The rearrangement joins TRBV7-9 to TRBJ2-1, with D unclear. The CDR3 loop spans 14 amino acids. In germline, CDR1 is SEHNR, CDR2 FQNEAQ (reference sequence). V lost 1 base and J lost 4, with 8 bases in between. This CDR3 reads CASSLGASYNEQFF. The CDR3 DNA follows: TGTGCCAGCAGCTTAGGCGCCTCGTACAATGAGCAGTTCTTC.

This clonotype was seen ten or more times. The chain employs TRBV6-5 and TRBJ2-2; 9 bases fit TRBD2. The J segment lost 0 bases and the V segment lost 7 bases, leaving 0 bases of the junction unmatched. Per the germline V gene, CDR1 is MNHEY and CDR2 is SVGAGI. CDR3 length equals 14 residues. CDR3 residues: CASTSGANTGELFF. The DNA for the CDR3 is TGTGCCAGCACTAGCGGGGCGAACACCGGGGAGCTGTTTTTT.

This chain joins TRBV12-3 or TRBV12-4 and TRBJ2-7; TRBD1 matches at 8 bases. The CDR3 runs to 13 residues. J was trimmed by 5 bases and V by 2 bases; bases with no gene match: 2. CDR3 DNA: TGTGCCAGCAGTTTACAGGGGGCGGACGAGCAGTACTTC. Protein product: CASSLQGADEQYF.

The CDR3 loop reads CASSIQGSGNTIYF. CDR3 coding DNA: TGTGCCAGCAGCATACAGGGCTCTGGAAACACCATATATTTT. This chain links TRBV2 with TRBJ1-3; TRBD1 is a possible D gene (6 bases). Germline V gene sequence: CDR1 SNHLY, CDR2 FYNNEI. V was trimmed by 6 bases and J by 0 bases, leaving 9 bases between them. This CDR3 comprises 14 residues.

This clonotype occurred a few times. This chain links TRBV6-5 with TRBJ2-4, with D perhaps matching TRBD1 (5 bases). CDR1 and CDR2 (germline): MNHEY, SVGAGI. The CDR3 spans 12 residues. The V gene lost 5 bases and the J gene lost 6 bases, with 8 bases spanning the gap. DNA for the CDR3: TGTGCCAGCAGTCCTGACAGAAACATTCAGTACTTC. This translates into CASSPDRNIQYF.

The gene calls are TRBV11-2 and TRBJ2-7; a possible D gene is TRBD2 (6 bases). Germline CDR1 is SGHAT and CDR2 is FQNNGV. Trimming removed 5 bases from V and 1 base from J, with 15 bases in between. The CDR3 sequence is 15 residues long. This chain's CDR3 is CASSLMVAESYEQYF. In nucleotides, the CDR3 is TGTGCCAGCAGCCTCATGGTAGCGGAGTCCTACGAGCAGTACTTC.

V gene TRBV4-2 combines with J gene TRBJ2-1; unclear D gene. Germline V CDR1 and CDR2: LGHNA, YNFKEQ. The CDR3 totals 13 residues. V was clipped by 1 base and J by 5 bases, with 6 bases between them. The CDR3 sequence is CASSQVLDNEQFF. CDR3 nucleotides: TGTGCCAGCAGCCAAGTCTTAGACAATGAGCAGTTCTTC.

The V gene is TRBV10-3, the J gene TRBJ2-5; D unclear. Germline-derived CDR1 and CDR2 are ENHRY and SYGVKD. The ends were cut back, 0 bases at V and 8 bases at J, with 7 bases in the middle. The CDR3 length is 12 residues. The CDR3 reads CAISESTRTQYF. CDR3 coding DNA: TGTGCCATCAGTGAGTCGACAAGAACCCAGTACTTC.

J is TRBJ2-7 and V is TRBV11-2, with D perhaps matching TRBD2 (6 bases). Trimming stripped 2 bases from V and 6 bases from J, with 17 bases between. Germline lookup yields CDR1 SGHAT and CDR2 FQNNGV. This CDR3 contains 15 residues. In nucleotides, the CDR3 is TGTGCCAGCAGCTTAATAGTGGGAGGACACGTCGAGCAGTACTTC. Protein: CASSLIVGGHVEQYF.

The V call is TRBV5-4, the J call TRBJ2-5; D gene unclear. CDR3 length: 14 amino acids. In germline, CDR1 is SGHNT, CDR2 YYREEE (reference sequence). The V end was cut by 4 bases, the J end by 5 bases, with 15 bases between. In DNA form, the CDR3 reads TGTGCCAGCAGCCAAGCCGGAACACAGGAGACCCAGTACTTC. This sequence encodes CASSQAGTQETQYF.

The rearrangement links TRBV27 to TRBJ1-1; D unresolved. The CDR3 length is 14 residues. Trimming stripped 2 bases from V and 4 bases from J, with 11 bases between. CDR1 is MNHEY and CDR2 is SMNVEV in the germline V gene (reference sequence). Here the CDR3 DNA reads TGTGCCAGCAGTTTAAAAACGGGAAGCACTGAAGCTTTCTTT. Translated: CASSLKTGSTEAFF.

This chain links TRBV29-1 with TRBJ1-3; D remains unclear. CDR3 length equals 14 residues. V was cut by 3 bases and J by 7 bases, with 16 bases left in between. Per the germline V gene, CDR1 is SQVTM and CDR2 is ANQGSEA. The CDR3: CSVEPQPLGNTIYF. In DNA, the CDR3 is TGCAGCGTTGAGCCCCAGCCCCTCGGGAACACCATATATTTT.

This clonotype was seen a handful of times. CDR3 sequence: CSVPGLAGFTGELFF. Written as DNA, the CDR3 is TGCAGCGTACCGGGACTAGCGGGCTTCACCGGGGAGCTGTTTTTT. This chain joins TRBV29-1 and TRBJ2-2, with 12 bases that match TRBD2. The junction had 6 bases not matched to a gene; V was cut back by 6 bases and J by 4 bases. Germline CDR1 reads SQVTM; CDR2 reads ANQGSEA. The CDR3 runs to 15 residues.

There are a few counts of this clonotype. This may stem from a read error, because a much larger clone lies one nucleotide away. The V and J genes are TRBV11-1 and TRBJ1-2, with D perhaps TRBD1 (5 bases). This CDR3 region has 15 residues. Trimming pared 0 bases from V and 10 bases from J, leaving 18 bases between. The germline CDR1 and CDR2 sequences are SGHAT and FQDESV (reference sequence). CDR3 bases: TGTGCCAGCAGCTTAGCGGGACCGGCGAGGCGTGACTACACCTTC. It specifies CASSLAGPARRDYTF.

The chain couples TRBV6-1 to TRBJ1-4; no clear D. The CDR3 length is 15 residues. The germline CDR1 and CDR2 sequences are MNHNS and SASEGT. Trimming cost V 5 bases and J 0 bases, with 10 bases left between them. The DNA of the CDR3 is TGTGCCAGCAGTAACCCAGGCGCAACTAATGAAAAACTGTTTTTT. Translating it yields CASSNPGATNEKLFF.

With respect to this clonotype: This CDR3 is missing its conserved last phenylalanine or tryptophan, likely due to a read error. This chain uses TRBV4-1 with TRBJ2-7; D is possibly TRBD1 (5 bases). The CDR3 spans 21 residues. The germline V gene encodes CDR1 MGHRA and CDR2 YSYEKL. The CDR3 DNA reads as TGCGCCAGCAGCCAGCTTCTTCTTGCCCTACCGGACAAACTTGGTTCCTACGGGCAGTACTTA. Protein product: CASSQLLLALPDKLGSYGQYL.

As to this clonotype: The CDR3 does not end in the conserved phenylalanine or tryptophan, so this is likely a read error. The chain has TRBV13 and TRBJ1-4; D unclear. CDR3 length equals 9 residues. Germline loops: CDR1 PRHDT, CDR2 FYEKMQ (reference sequence). The CDR3 DNA reads as TGTGCCAGCTGCTTTGAACTGTTTTTA. It codes for CASCFELFL.

With regard to this clonotype: The germline gene is not matched at one end of the junction; a read error may be the cause. V is TRBV6-5 and J is TRBJ1-5, with D perhaps matching TRBD1 (5 bases). CDR3 size: 16 residues. From germline, CDR1 is MNHEY and CDR2 SVGAGI. For the CDR3, the DNA is TGTGCCAGCAATTACTCGGGACCCCCCGTGGATCAGCCCCAGCATTTT. Translation: CASNYSGPPVDQPQHF.

This clonotype occurred a few times. The chain carries TRBV12-3 or TRBV12-4 and TRBJ2-5; 11 bases agree with TRBD2. Trimming took 7 bases from V and 4 from J; bases not matched to a gene: 5. The CDR3 covers 14 residues. DNA of the CDR3: TGTGCCAGCACGGATAGCGGGGGGGCAGAGACCCAGTACTTC. This gives the protein CASTDSGGAETQYF.

Concerning this clonotype: At one end, the junction sequence differs from germline, possibly due to a read error. The J gene is TRBJ2-7, the V gene TRBV6-5, with no clear D. The CDR3 is made up of 13 amino acids. Germline lookup yields CDR1 MNHEY and CDR2 SVGAGI. CDR3 residues: CASSPTFSYEQCF. The CDR3 nucleotides are TGTGCCAGCAGCCCGACATTCTCCTACGAGCAGTGCTTC.

As to this clonotype: Germline is not matched at one junction end, which may reflect a read error. The rearrangement joins TRBV29-1 to TRBJ2-5; possible D gene TRBD2, 5 bases. The CDR3 has 12 amino acids. Germline V lookup: CDR1 SQVTM, CDR2 ANQGSEA. The CDR3 protein is CRALDSVETLYF. The CDR3 coding sequence is TGCAGAGCCCTGGACTCCGTGGAGACCCTGTACTTC.

This clonotype was counted only a few times. The chain carries TRBV6-1 and TRBJ2-7; D unresolved. CDR3 length equals 15 residues. Per the germline V gene, CDR1 is MNHNS and CDR2 is SASEGT. V was pared by 5 bases and J by 0 bases, with 14 bases between. The CDR3 sequence: CASSPFSKSSYEQYF. The CDR3 bases are TGTGCCAGCAGTCCTTTCTCTAAAAGCTCCTACGAGCAGTACTTC.

The chain couples TRBV5-1 to TRBJ1-1; D gene ambiguous. CDR1 and CDR2 from the germline V gene are SGHRS and YFSETQ. The CDR3 covers 14 residues. Trimming removed 4 bases at V and 0 bases at J, with 10 bases between. The CDR3: CASSPDGLNTEAFF. CDR3 nucleotide sequence: TGCGCCAGCAGCCCGGACGGGTTGAACACTGAAGCTTTCTTT.